This TCR beta chain was identified during a study of cytomegalovirus exposure and HLA in healthy donors. Trimming removed 2 bases from V and 4 bases from J; junction bases left unmatched: 5. The CDR3 sequence is 15 residues long. Germline CDR1 and CDR2: MNHEY and SVGAGI. PCR employed 60 Vbeta and 13 Jbeta primers. Using immunoSEQ multiplex PCR, the repertoire was profiled, and TCRdb retains in-frame clones only, with some absent. The sample includes 200,000 to 250,000 clones, just over 75% seen only once; the top ten take 0.6% to 0.65%. The source is a man aged 18 to 35 in good health and CMV-seronegative. Specimen: PBMCs. This chain connects TRBV6-5 to TRBJ1-1; TRBD1 matches at 9 bases. The CDR3 bases are TGTGCCAGCAGTTACACGCGGACAGGGGTCACTGAAGCTTTCTTT. Translation gives CASSYTRTGVTEAFF.